The T cell receptor beta chain under discussion was sequenced for a study of T-cell reconstitution after alpha-beta-depleted transplantation in children. This CDR3 region has 18 residues. The V gene's germline CDR1 is SGHRS and CDR2 YFSETQ. The J segment lost 4 bases and the V segment lost 0 bases, leaving 15 bases of the junction unmatched. Researchers prepared the TCRbeta library using unique molecular identifiers, the study reports. TCRdb processed the PCR reads anew with MiXCR; each CDR3 protein has one entry. The data contain around 480,000 distinct CDR3 sequences, 32% of them singletons. The chain combines TRBV5-1 with TRBJ1-1; 7 bases align to TRBD1. Material: PBMCs from the stem cell graft donor, obtained from the stem cell graft. This sequence was found in a human donor who donated a stem cell graft to a child with aplastic anemia. CDR3 loop: CASSLVVTGIQSRTEAFF. In nucleotides, the CDR3 is TGCGCCAGCAGCTTGGTGGTGACAGGGATCCAAAGCCGCACTGAAGCTTTCTTT.